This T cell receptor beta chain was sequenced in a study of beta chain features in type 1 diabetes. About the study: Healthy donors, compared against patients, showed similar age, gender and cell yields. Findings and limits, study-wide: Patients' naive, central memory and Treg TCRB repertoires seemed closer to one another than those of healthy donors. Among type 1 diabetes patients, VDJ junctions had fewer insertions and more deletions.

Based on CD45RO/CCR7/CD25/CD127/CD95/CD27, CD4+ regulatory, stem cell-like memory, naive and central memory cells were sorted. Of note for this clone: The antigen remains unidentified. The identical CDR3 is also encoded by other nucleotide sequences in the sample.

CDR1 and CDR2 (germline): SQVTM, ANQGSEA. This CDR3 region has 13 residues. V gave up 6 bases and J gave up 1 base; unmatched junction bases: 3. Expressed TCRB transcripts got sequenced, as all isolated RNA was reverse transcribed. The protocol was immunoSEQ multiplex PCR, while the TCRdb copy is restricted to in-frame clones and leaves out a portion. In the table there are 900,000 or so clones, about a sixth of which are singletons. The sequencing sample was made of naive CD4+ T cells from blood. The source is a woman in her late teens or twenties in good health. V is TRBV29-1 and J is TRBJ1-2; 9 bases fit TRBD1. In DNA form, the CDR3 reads TGCAGCGTCGAGGACAGGGGTAACTATGGCTACACCTTC. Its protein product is CSVEDRGNYGYTF.